This T cell receptor beta chain was sequenced for a study of T-cell memory formation after mild COVID-19. The wider study: The TCR clusters were mostly specific to one donor. Findings of the study overall: CD4+ contracting clones were mainly CM and EM; CD8+ ones, EMRA. Clones shrinking between day 15 and 85 showed a balanced CD4/CD8 split, and those that grew later tilted toward CD4+.

MiXCR, applied by TCRdb to the 5' RACE reads, yields one record per CDR3 protein. Of roughly 370,000 distinct CDR3 sequences detected, roughly 15% appear once; the ten largest clones hold about 22%. From germline, CDR1 is SGHRS and CDR2 YFSETQ. V lost 3 bases to trimming and J lost 4 bases, with 7 bases between them. The CDR3 contains 13 residues. With respect to this clonotype: The target antigen is unknown.

J is TRBJ2-2 and V is TRBV5-1; D may correspond to TRBD1 or TRBD2 (5 bases each). Sequenced input: PBMCs or a T cell subset sorted from them (not recorded which). The source is a man between 18 and 35 years old who had mild COVID-19 (a few samples of this study predate the infection). Cell type and time point are not known. This CDR3 is CASSWDVTGELFF. The CDR3 DNA sequence: TGCGCCAGCAGCTGGGACGTCACCGGGGAGCTGTTTTTT. The full variable domain, completed using reference TRBV5-1 and TRBJ2-2, is KAGVTQTPRYLIKTRGQQVTLSCSPISGHRSVSWYQQTPGQGLQFLFEYFSETQRNKGNFPGRFSGRQFSNSRSEMNVSTLELGDSALYLCASSWDVTGELFFGEGSRLTVL.